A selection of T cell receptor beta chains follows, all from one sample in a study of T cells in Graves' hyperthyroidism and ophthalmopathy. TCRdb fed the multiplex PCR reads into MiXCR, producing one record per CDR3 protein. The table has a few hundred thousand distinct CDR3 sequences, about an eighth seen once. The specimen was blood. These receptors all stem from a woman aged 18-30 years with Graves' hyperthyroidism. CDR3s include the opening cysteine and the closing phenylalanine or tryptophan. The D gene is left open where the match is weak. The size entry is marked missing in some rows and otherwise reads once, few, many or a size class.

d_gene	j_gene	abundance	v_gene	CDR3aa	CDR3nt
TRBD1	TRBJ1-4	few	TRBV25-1	CASSDRTGVPEKLFF	TGTGCCAGCAGTGACCGGACAGGGGTTCCTGAAAAACTGTTTTTT
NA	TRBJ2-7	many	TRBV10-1	CASSESLNEQYF	TGCGCCAGCAGTGAGTCTTTGAACGAGCAGTACTTC
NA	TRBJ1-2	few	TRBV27	CASSLPQEGFYGYTF	TGTGCCAGCAGTTTACCTCAGGAGGGCTTCTATGGCTACACCTTC
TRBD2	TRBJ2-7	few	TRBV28	CASSLRLAGSYEQYF	TGTGCCAGCAGTTTAAGGCTAGCGGGGTCCTACGAGCAGTACTTC
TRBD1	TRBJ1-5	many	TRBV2	CASSDHGGPGQGYQPQHF	TGTGCCAGCAGTGATCATGGCGGGCCGGGACAGGGGTATCAGCCCCAGCATTTT
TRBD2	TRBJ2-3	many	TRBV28	CASSGLGLGAQYF	TGTGCCAGCAGTGGCCTAGGACTAGGGGCGCAGTATTTT
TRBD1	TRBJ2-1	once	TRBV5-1	CASSVEQGARSNEQFF	TGCGCCAGCAGCGTGGAACAGGGGGCGCGGTCCAATGAGCAGTTCTTC
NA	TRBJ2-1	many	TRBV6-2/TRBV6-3	CASSQLNWGRRYNEQFF	TGTGCCAGCAGCCAACTTAATTGGGGGCGCCGATACAATGAGCAGTTCTTC
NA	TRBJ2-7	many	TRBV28	CASGRQYEQYF	TGTGCCAGCGGCAGACAGTACGAGCAGTACTTC
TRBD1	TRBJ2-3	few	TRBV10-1	CASSEPRGTGDTDTQYF	TGCGCCAGCAGTGAGCCACGGGGGACAGGGGACACAGATACGCAGTATTTT
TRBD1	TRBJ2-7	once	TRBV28	CASSIETGGSSYEQYF	TGTGCCAGCAGTATAGAGACAGGGGGCAGCTCCTACGAGCAGTACTTC
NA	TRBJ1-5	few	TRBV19	CASSMGFGNQPQHF	TGTGCCAGTAGTATGGGGTTTGGGAATCAGCCCCAGCATTTT
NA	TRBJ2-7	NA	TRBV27	CASSFFGGLSTYEQYF	TGTGCCAGCAGTTTTTTTGGGGGCTTGAGCACCTACGAGCAGTACTTC
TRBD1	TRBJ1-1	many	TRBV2	CASSEPLQGAQLNTEAFF	TGTGCCAGCAGTGAGCCGTTGCAGGGGGCTCAATTGAACACTGAAGCTTTCTTT
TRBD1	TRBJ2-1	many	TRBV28	CASSLDFTGQPSYNEQFF	TGTGCCAGCAGTTTGGACTTTACGGGACAGCCCTCCTACAATGAGCAGTTCTTC
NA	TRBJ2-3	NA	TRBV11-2	CASSLDRQYTDTQYF	TGTGCCAGCAGCTTAGATAGGCAGTACACAGATACGCAGTATTTT
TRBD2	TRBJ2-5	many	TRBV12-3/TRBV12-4	CASSLYGTSGIAQYF	TGTGCCAGCAGTTTATATGGGACTAGCGGGATCGCCCAGTACTTC
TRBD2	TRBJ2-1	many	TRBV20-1	CSADREGGYNEQFF	TGCAGTGCTGATCGGGAGGGCGGGTACAATGAGCAGTTCTTC
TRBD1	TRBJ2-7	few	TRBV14	CASSQGRDRGGPEQYF	TGTGCCAGCAGCCAAGGCCGGGACAGGGGGGGACCCGAGCAGTACTTC
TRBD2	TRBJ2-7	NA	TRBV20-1	CSASGLAGSSEQYF	TGCAGTGCATCGGGACTAGCGGGATCGTCCGAGCAGTACTTC
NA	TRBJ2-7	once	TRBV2	CAKRHPATYEQYF	TGTGCCAAACGGCACCCCGCCACCTACGAGCAGTACTTC
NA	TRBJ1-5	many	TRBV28	CASSPTSHRVVRNQPQHF	TGTGCCAGCAGTCCAACCTCCCACAGGGTAGTACGCAATCAGCCCCAGCATTTT
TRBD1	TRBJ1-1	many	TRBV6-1	CASIARTGGRDTEAFF	TGTGCCAGCATTGCTAGGACAGGGGGCCGGGACACTGAAGCTTTCTTT
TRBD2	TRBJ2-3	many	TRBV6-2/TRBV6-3	CASSYKLASGGFTDTQYF	TGTGCCAGCAGTTACAAGTTGGCTAGCGGAGGGTTCACAGATACGCAGTATTTT
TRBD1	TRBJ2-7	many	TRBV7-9	CASRPGTEAHEQYF	TGTGCCAGCAGGCCCGGGACAGAAGCCCACGAGCAGTACTTC
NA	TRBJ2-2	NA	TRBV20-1	CSASRFTGELFF	TGCAGTGCTAGTAGGTTCACCGGGGAGCTGTTTTTT
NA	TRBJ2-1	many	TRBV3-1	CASSHEGNEQFF	TGTGCCAGCAGCCACGAGGGGAATGAGCAGTTCTTC
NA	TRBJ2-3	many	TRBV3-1	CASSQGASDTQYF	TGTGCCAGCAGCCAGGGAGCCTCAGATACGCAGTATTTT
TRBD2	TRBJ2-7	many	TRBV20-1	CSARNAAGAGEQYF	TGCAGTGCTAGAAACGCGGCGGGAGCTGGCGAGCAGTACTTC
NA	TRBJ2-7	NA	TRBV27	CASSGDKREQYF	TGTGCCAGCAGTGGAGACAAACGCGAGCAGTACTTC
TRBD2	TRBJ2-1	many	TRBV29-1	CSVGLALSSYNEQFF	TGCAGCGTCGGACTAGCGCTAAGCTCCTACAATGAGCAGTTCTTC
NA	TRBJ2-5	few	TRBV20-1	CSAATLGEGETQYF	TGCAGTGCTGCGACCCTCGGTGAAGGAGAGACCCAGTACTTC
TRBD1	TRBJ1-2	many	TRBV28	CASSPSGQGNYGYTF	TGTGCCAGCAGTCCCTCGGGACAGGGCAACTATGGCTACACCTTC
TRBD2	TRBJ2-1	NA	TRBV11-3	CASSLDGRALNEQFF	TGTGCCAGCAGCTTAGACGGGAGGGCCCTGAATGAGCAGTTCTTC
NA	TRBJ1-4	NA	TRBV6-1	CASSSREGEKLFF	TGTGCCAGCAGTTCCAGGGAAGGCGAAAAACTGTTTTTT
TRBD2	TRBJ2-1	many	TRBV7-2	CASSLVLAGAYEQFF	TGTGCCAGCAGCTTAGTCCTAGCGGGAGCTTATGAGCAGTTCTTC